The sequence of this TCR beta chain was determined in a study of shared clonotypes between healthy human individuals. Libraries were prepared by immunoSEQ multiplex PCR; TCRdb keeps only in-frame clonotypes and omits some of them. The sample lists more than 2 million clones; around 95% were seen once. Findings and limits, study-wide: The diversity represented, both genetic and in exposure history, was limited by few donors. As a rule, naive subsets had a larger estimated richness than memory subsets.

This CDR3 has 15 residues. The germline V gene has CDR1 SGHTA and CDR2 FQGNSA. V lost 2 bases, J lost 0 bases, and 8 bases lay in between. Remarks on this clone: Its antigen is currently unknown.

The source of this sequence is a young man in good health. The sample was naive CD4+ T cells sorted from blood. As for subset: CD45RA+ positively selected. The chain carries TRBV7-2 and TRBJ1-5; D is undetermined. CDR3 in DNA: TGTGCCAGCAGCTTATCACACTATAGCAATCAGCCCCAGCATTTT. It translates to CASSLSHYSNQPQHF.